The TCR beta chain described here comes from a study of cytomegalovirus exposure and HLA in healthy donors. Study-wide results and caveats: Earlier analysis found most TCR beta V segments productive about 87% or about 30% of the time. TCR beta sequences reportedly predicted most subjects' HLA-A and HLA-B alleles accurately.

The CDR3 totals 13 residues. Between the trimmed V and J ends, which lost 1 base and 8 bases, there was a span of 11 bases. Germline CDR1 and CDR2: MDHEN and SYDVKM. Researchers ran the PCR with 60 Vbeta and 13 Jbeta primers. Measured with immunoSEQ multiplex PCR; TCRdb has only the in-frame clones, and not every one. Found here are more than 110,000 clones, around 80% of them singletons; the top ten hold 1.2%. To note about this clone: Antigen specificity is unknown.

The rearrangement joins TRBV28 to TRBJ1-2, with unresolved D. This receptor was obtained from a female donor in good health and CMV-seronegative. Source material: PBMCs. DNA for the CDR3: TGTGCCAGCAGTTTATCCCCAGATCGAGGCTACACCTTC. Its translation: CASSLSPDRGYTF.